Following are 2 T cell receptor beta chains from one sample sequenced in a study of post-analysis software for immune sequencing data. For these receptors, no antigen is known. Unique molecular identifiers were present in the TCR beta cDNA libraries. MiXCR, applied by TCRdb to the PCR reads, yields one record per CDR3 protein. The sample has some 500,000 distinct CDR3 sequences; over 35% are singletons. General observations from the study: There were five or six TRBV segments more frequent in patients than controls, and TRBV5-6, TRBV5-1 and TRBV20-1 were among them.

The sequenced sample was blood. The origin of the receptors is a girl aged 10-17 years with multiple sclerosis.

The DNA for the CDR3 is TGTGCCAGCAGCTTTATGTCAGGGGCCCGAAGTGGCTACACCTTC. Its translation: CASSFMSGARSGYTF. The chain joins TRBV7-2 to TRBJ1-2; weak D call: TRBD1 (6 bases). CDR1 is SGHTA, CDR2 FQGNSA, per germline. Trimming stripped 3 bases from V and 7 bases from J, with 18 bases between. The CDR3 runs to 15 residues.

This chain links TRBV7-9 with TRBJ2-1; D not certain. The CDR3 is made up of 13 amino acids. The germline V gene has CDR1 SEHNR and CDR2 FQNEAQ (reference sequence). V lost 7 bases, J lost 0 bases, and 7 bases lay in between. The CDR3 is CASIYGSYNEQFF. DNA of the CDR3: TGTGCCAGCATATACGGCTCCTACAATGAGCAGTTCTTC.